This TCR beta chain was observed in a study of T cells in Graves' hyperthyroidism and ophthalmopathy. On this clonotype itself: Its specificity is not known. Germline and junction disagree at one end, which may indicate a read error.

The CDR3 has 15 residues. The germline V gene has CDR1 SGDLS and CDR2 YYNGEE. Recently diagnosed hyperthyroidism of less than 2 months' duration affected patients aged 18 to 65. Ahead of any ophthalmopathy symptoms, the blood sample was obtained at the first diagnosis of hyperthyroidism. Around 10 ml fresh peripheral blood yielded the PBMCs. Amplification yielded TCR beta CDR3 regions, with RNA transcripts as the source. Initially, a first-round RT-PCR of the TCR CDR3 employed the HTBI primer set. One entry per CDR3 protein, called by TCRdb with MiXCR from the multiplex PCR reads. In the table there are some 24,000 distinct CDR3 sequences, around 50% of which are singletons. Study findings and constraints: Most clonotypes expanded in the thyroid (above 0.001) were also present in blood.

The V call is TRBV9, the J call TRBJ2-7; D is perhaps TRBD1 (7 bases). This sequence originates from a woman aged 40 to 50 with Graves' hyperthyroidism that later progressed to Graves' ophthalmopathy. The material sequenced was blood. The chain's CDR3 is CASSVSGDSSYEQHF. DNA for the CDR3: TGTGCCAGCAGCGTATCGGGGGACAGCTCCTACGAGCAGCACTTC.